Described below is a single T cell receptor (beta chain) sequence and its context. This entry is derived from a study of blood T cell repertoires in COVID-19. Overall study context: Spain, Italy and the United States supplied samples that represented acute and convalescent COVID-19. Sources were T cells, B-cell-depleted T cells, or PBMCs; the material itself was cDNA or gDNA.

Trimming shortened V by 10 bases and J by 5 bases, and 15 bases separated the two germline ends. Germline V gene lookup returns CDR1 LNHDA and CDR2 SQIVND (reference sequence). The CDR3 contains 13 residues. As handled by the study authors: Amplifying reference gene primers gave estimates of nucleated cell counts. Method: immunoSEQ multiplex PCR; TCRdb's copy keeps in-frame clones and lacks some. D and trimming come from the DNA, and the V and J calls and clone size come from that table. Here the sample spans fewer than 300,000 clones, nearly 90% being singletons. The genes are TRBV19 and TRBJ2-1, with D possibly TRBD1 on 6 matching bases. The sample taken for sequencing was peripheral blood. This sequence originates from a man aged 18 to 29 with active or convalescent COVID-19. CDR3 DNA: TGTGCCACCGCCGAGGACAGTAACAATGAGCAGTTCTTC. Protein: CATAEDSNNEQFF.